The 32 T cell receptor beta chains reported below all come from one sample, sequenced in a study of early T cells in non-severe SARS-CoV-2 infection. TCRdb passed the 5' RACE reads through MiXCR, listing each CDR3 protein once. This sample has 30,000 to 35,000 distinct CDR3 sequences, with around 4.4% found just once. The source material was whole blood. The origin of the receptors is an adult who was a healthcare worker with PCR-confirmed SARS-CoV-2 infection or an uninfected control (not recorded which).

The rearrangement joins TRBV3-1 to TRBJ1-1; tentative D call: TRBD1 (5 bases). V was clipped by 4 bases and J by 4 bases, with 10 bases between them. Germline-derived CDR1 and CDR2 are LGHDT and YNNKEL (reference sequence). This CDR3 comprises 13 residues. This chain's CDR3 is CASSRRQGTEAFF. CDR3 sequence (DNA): TGTGCCAGCAGCCGACGGCAGGGCACTGAAGCTTTCTTT.

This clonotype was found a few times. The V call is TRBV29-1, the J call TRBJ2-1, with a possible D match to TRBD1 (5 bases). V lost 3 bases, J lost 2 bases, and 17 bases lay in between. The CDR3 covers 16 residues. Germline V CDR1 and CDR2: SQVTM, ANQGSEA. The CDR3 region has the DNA TGCAGCGTTGAGGGGCAGGACGCCAGGACCTACAATGAGCAGTTCTTC. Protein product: CSVEGQDARTYNEQFF.

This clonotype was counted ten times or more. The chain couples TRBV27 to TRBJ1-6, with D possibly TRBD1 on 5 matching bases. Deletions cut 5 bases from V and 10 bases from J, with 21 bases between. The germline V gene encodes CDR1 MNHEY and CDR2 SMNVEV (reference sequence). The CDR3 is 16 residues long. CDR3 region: CASSLRGPTTGSPLHF. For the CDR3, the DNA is TGTGCCAGCAGTCTACGGGGCCCTACCACCGGATCACCCCTCCACTTT.

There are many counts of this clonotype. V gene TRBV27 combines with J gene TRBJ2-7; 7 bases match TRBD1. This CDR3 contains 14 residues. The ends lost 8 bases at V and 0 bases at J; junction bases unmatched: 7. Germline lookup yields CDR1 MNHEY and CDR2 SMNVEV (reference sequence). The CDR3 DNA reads TGTGCCAGCCACCCCGGGACAGCCTCCTACGAGCAGTACTTC. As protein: CASHPGTASYEQYF.

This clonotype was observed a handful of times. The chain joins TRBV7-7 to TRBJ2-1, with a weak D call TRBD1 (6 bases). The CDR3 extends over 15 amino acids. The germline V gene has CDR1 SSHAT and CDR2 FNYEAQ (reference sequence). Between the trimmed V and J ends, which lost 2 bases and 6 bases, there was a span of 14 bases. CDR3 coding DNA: TGTGCCAGCAGCTTAACGAACACAGGGAGCAATGAGCAGTTCTTC. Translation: CASSLTNTGSNEQFF.

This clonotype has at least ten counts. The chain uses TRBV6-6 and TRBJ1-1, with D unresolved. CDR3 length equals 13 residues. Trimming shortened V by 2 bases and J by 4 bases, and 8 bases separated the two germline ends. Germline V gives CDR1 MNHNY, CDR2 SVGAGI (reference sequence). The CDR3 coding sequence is TGTGCCAGCAGTTACGTGACGGGCACTGAAGCTTTCTTT. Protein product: CASSYVTGTEAFF.

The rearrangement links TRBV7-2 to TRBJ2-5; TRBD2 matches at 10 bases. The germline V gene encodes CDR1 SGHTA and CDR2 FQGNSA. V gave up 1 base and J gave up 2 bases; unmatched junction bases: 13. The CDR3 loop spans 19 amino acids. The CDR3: CASSLVYSGGPVSQETQYF. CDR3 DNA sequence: TGTGCCAGCAGCTTAGTGTATAGCGGGGGGCCCGTGTCACAAGAGACCCAGTACTTC.

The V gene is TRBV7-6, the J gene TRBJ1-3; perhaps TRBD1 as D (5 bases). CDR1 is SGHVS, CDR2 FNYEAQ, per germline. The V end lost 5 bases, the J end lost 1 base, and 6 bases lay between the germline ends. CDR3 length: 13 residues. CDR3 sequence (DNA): TGTGCCAGCAGCCCAGGGTCTGGAAACACCATATATTTT. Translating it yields CASSPGSGNTIYF.

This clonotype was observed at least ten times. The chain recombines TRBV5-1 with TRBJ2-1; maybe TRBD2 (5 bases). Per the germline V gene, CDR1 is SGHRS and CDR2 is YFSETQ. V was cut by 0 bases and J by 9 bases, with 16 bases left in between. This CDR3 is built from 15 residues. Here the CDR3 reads CASSLAGVSVAEQFF. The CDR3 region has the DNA TGCGCCAGCAGCTTGGCCGGGGTGTCAGTAGCTGAGCAGTTCTTC. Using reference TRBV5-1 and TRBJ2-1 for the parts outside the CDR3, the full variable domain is KAGVTQTPRYLIKTRGQQVTLSCSPISGHRSVSWYQQTPGQGLQFLFEYFSETQRNKGNFPGRFSGRQFSNSRSEMNVSTLELGDSALYLCASSLAGVSVAEQFFGPGTRLTVL.

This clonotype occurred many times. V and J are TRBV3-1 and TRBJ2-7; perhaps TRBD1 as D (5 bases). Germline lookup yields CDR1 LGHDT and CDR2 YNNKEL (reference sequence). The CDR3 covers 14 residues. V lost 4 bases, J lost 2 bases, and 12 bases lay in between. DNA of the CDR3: TGTGCCAGCAGCCCGAATATGGGGCCCTACGAGCAGTACTTC. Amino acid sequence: CASSPNMGPYEQYF.

CDR3 sequence reads: CASSSRLASHEQYF. In DNA, the CDR3 is TGTGCCAGCAGCTCCCGACTAGCGTCCCACGAGCAGTACTTC. The chain has TRBV11-2 and TRBJ2-7, with 8 bases identical to TRBD2. Germline assignment: CDR1 SGHAT and CDR2 FQNNGV. CDR3 length: 14 residues. With V trimmed by 4 bases and J by 5 bases, 7 bases remained unmatched.

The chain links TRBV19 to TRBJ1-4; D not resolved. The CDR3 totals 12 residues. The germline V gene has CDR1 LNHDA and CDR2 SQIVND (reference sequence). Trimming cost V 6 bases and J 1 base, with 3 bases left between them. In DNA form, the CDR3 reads TGTGCCAGTAGGGTAACTAATGAAAAACTGTTTTTT. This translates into CASRVTNEKLFF.

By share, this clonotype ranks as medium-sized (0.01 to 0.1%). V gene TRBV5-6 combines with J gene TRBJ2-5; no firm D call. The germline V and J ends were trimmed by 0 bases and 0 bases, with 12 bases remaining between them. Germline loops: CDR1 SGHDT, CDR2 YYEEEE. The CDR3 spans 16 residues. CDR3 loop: CASSLALATNQETQYF. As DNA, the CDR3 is TGTGCCAGCAGCTTGGCCCTCGCGACAAACCAAGAGACCCAGTACTTC.

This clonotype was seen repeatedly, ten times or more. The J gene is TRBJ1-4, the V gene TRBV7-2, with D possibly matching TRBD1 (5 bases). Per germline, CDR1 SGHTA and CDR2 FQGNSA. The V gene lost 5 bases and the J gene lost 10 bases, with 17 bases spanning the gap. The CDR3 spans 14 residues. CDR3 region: CASSADSLMRKLFF. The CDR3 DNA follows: TGTGCCAGCAGCGCTGACAGTCTAATGAGAAAACTGTTTTTT.

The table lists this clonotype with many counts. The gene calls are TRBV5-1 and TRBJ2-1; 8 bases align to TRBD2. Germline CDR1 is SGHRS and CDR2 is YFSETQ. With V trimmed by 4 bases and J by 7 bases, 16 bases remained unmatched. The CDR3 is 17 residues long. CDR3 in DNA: TGCGCCAGCAGCGCCCCCCTAGGAAGCGGGAGTAGGAATGAGCAGTTCTTC. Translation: CASSAPLGSGSRNEQFF.

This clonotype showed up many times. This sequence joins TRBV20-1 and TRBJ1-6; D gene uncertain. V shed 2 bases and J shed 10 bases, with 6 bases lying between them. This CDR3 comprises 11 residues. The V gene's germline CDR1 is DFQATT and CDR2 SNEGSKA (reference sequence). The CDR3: CSARFGSPLHF. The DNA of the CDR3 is TGCAGTGCTAGATTTGGCTCACCCCTCCACTTT.

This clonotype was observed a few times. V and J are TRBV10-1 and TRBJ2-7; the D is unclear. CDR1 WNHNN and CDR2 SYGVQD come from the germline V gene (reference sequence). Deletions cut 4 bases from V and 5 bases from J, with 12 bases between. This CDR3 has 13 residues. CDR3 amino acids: CASSGAADHEQYF. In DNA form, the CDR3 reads TGCGCCAGCAGTGGGGCCGCTGACCACGAGCAGTACTTC.

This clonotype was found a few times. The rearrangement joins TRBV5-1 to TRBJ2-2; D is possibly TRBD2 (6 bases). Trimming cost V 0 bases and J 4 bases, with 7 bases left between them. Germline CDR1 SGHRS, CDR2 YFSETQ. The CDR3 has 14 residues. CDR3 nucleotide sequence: TGCGCCAGCAGCTTGGCCGGGAGCACCGGGGAGCTGTTTTTT. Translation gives CASSLAGSTGELFF.

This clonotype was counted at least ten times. The CDR3, as DNA: TGTGCCAGCAGCGGGTCGAACAGTCGGGCGAACACCGGGGAGCTGTTTTTT. The encoded protein is CASSGSNSRANTGELFF. V and J are TRBV5-4 and TRBJ2-2; no reliable D call. The CDR3 runs to 17 residues. V gave up 4 bases and J gave up 0 bases, with 16 bases separating them. Germline CDR1 and CDR2: SGHNT and YYREEE (reference sequence).

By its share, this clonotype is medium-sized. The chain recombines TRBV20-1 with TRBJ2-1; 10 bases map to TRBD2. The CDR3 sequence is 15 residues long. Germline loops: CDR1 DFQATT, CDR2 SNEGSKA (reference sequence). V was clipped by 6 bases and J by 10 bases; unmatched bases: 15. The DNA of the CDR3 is TGCAGTGCCCCCATACCGGGACTAGCGAATGACGAGCAGTTCTTC. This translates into CSAPIPGLANDEQFF.

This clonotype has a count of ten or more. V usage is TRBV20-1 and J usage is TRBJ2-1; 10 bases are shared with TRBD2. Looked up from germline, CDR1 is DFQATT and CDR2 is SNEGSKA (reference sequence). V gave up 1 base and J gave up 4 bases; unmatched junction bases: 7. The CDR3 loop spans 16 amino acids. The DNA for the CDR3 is TGCAGTGCTAGAGTCCTAGCGGGGGCCTTATACAATGAGCAGTTCTTC. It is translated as CSARVLAGALYNEQFF.

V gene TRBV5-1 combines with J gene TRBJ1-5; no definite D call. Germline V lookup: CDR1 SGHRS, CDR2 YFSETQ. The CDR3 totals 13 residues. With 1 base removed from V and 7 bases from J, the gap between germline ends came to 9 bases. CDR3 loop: CASSLLGRQPQHF. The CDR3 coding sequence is TGCGCCAGCAGCTTGCTTGGGCGACAGCCCCAGCATTTT.

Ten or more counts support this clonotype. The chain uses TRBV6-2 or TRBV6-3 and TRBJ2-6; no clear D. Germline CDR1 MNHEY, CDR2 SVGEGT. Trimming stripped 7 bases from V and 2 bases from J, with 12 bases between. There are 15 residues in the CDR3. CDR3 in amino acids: CASTIRLTGANVLTF. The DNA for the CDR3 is TGTGCCAGCACCATACGGCTAACTGGGGCCAACGTCCTGACTTTC.

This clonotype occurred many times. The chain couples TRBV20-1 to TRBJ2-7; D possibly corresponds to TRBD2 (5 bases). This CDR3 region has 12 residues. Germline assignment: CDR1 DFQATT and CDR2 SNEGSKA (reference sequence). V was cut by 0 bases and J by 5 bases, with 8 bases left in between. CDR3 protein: CSARDLRDEQYF. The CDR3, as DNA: TGCAGTGCTAGAGATCTGCGGGACGAGCAGTACTTC.

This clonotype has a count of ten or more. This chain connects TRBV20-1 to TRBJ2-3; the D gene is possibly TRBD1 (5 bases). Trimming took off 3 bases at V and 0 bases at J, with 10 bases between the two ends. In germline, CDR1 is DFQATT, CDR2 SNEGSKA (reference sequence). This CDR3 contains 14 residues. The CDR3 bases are TGCAGTGCTAGGATAGGGGCTAGCACAGATACGCAGTATTTT. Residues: CSARIGASTDTQYF.

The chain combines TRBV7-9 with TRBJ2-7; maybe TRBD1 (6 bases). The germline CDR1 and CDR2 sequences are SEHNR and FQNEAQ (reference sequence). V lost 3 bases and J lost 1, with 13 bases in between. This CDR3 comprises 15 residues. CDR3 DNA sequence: TGTGCCAGCAGCTTTTGGGACATCCTATCCTACGAGCAGTACTTC. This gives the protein CASSFWDILSYEQYF.

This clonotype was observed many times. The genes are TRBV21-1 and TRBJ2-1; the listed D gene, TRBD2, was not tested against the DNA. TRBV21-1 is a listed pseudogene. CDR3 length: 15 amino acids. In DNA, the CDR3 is TGTGCCAGCCGTCAGGAGGAGACTAGCCTCAATGAGCAGTTCTTC. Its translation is CASRQEETSLNEQFF.

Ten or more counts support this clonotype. The CDR3 DNA sequence: TGTGCCAGCAGCTCTTCGAACACTGGAAACACCATATATTTT. It translates to CASSSSNTGNTIYF. The chain links TRBV7-9 to TRBJ1-3; no clear D. The CDR3 totals 14 residues. V lost 4 bases and J 2 bases, leaving 9 bases between the germline ends. The V gene's germline CDR1 is SEHNR and CDR2 FQNEAQ (reference sequence).

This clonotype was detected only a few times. The CDR3 DNA is TGTGCCAGCAGACTAGCGGGGACTGGGGCCAACGTCCTGACTTTC. It translates to CASRLAGTGANVLTF. V is TRBV12-3 or TRBV12-4 and J is TRBJ2-6, with TRBD2 matching over 10 bases. This CDR3 has 15 amino acids. V lost 6 bases to trimming and J lost 2 bases; unmatched junction nucleotides: 1.

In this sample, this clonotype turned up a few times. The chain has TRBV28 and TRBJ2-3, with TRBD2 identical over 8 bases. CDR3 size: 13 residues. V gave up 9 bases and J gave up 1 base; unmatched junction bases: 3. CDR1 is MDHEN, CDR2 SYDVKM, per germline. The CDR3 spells CASLSGGTDTQYF. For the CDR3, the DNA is TGTGCCAGTCTTAGCGGGGGCACAGATACGCAGTATTTT.

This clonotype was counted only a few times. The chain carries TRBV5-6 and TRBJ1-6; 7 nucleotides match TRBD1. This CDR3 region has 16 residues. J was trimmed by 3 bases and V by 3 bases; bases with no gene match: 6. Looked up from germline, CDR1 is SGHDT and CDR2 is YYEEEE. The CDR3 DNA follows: TGTGCCAGCAGCTCGGGACAGCTCAACTATAATTCACCCCTCCACTTT. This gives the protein CASSSGQLNYNSPLHF.

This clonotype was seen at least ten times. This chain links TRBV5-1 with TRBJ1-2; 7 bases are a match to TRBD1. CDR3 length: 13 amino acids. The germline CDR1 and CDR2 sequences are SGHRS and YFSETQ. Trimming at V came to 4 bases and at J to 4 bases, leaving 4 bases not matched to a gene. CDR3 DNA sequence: TGCGCCAGCAGCGACAGGGAAGGCTATGGCTACACCTTC. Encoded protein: CASSDREGYGYTF.